The 8 T cell receptor beta chains given below trace back to one sample, sequenced in a study of OX40 agonist ivuxolimab in advanced cancers. Libraries came from the immunoSEQ multiplex PCR assay. In its TCRdb copy, this immuneACCESS table keeps in-frame sequences only and misses some clones. Where compared with another copy, unresolved V genes explain less than half of these, and the others have no known cause. A total of 90,000 to 130,000 clones appear in this sample, more than 85% of them only once. Clones ranked in the top ten supply 0.5% to 0.8% of the sample. Sequencing used CD4+ or CD8+ T cells sorted from blood, obtained in a trial of the OX40 agonist ivuxolimab. All receptors come from an adult with an advanced solid tumor such as melanoma, head and neck, liver or kidney cancer.

This clone has a single count. This chain uses TRBV7-2 with TRBJ2-3; 7 bases are a match to TRBD1. The CDR3 is 15 amino acids. With V trimmed by 1 base and J by 1 base, 2 bases remained unmatched. In germline, CDR1 is SGHTA, CDR2 FQGNSA. The DNA of the CDR3 is TGTGCCAGCAGCTTAGAGGGGGCCGGCACAGATACGCAGTATTTT. This sequence encodes CASSLEGAGTDTQYF. Variable domain in full (rest from reference TRBV7-2 and TRBJ2-3): GAGVSQSPSNKVTEKGKDVELRCDPISGHTALYWYRQSLGQGLEFLIYFQGNSAPDKSGLPSDRFSAERTGGSVSTLTIQRTQQEDSAVYLCASSLEGAGTDTQYFGPGTRLTVL.

The rearrangement joins TRBV11-2 to TRBJ1-4; no clear D gene. Germline CDR1 reads SGHAT; CDR2 reads FQNNGV. The V and J ends lost 5 bases and 1 base respectively, with 8 bases between them. CDR3 length: 14 amino acids. The CDR3 loop is CASSPIGTNEKLFF. CDR3 bases: TGTGCCAGCAGCCCGATCGGAACTAATGAAAAACTGTTTTTT.

J is TRBJ2-1 and V is TRBV30; 8 bases align to TRBD2. Per the germline V gene, CDR1 is GTSNPN and CDR2 is SVGIG (reference sequence). The CDR3 contains 18 residues. V shed 8 bases and J 4 bases; nucleotides not matched to a gene: 22. CDR3 amino acids: CATWRVVTGGPGYNEQFF. The CDR3 DNA follows: TGTGCCACCTGGAGGGTTGTGACGGGGGGGCCGGGTTACAATGAGCAGTTCTTC.

The chain is built from TRBV7-2 and TRBJ2-1, with a tentative D call TRBD2 (6 bases). Germline V lookup: CDR1 SGHTA, CDR2 FQGNSA. Trimming took off 3 bases at V and 0 bases at J, with 9 bases between the two ends. The CDR3 loop spans 15 amino acids. The CDR3, as DNA: TGTGCCAGCAGCTTTAACGGGGGCTCCTACAATGAGCAGTTCTTC. Its protein is CASSFNGGSYNEQFF.

This chain links TRBV20-1 with TRBJ1-2; no firm D call. V was clipped by 6 bases and J by 5 bases, with 7 bases between them. The CDR3 spans 10 residues. Germline lookup yields CDR1 DFQATT and CDR2 SNEGSKA (reference sequence). CDR3 amino acids: CSANEYGYTF. CDR3 in DNA: TGCAGTGCGAACGAATATGGCTACACCTTC.

The chain recombines TRBV5-8 with TRBJ2-1; 7 nucleotides agree with TRBD2. The CDR3 totals 16 residues. V dropped 0 bases and J dropped 0; count of bases not matched to a gene: 3. Germline CDR1 reads SGHTS; CDR2 reads YDEGEE. DNA for the CDR3: TGTGCCAGCAGCTTGGCGCGGGGGAGCTCCTACAATGAGCAGTTCTTC. Its protein product is CASSLARGSSYNEQFF.

In its sample, this clone was seen once. The chain recombines TRBV2 with TRBJ2-5; TRBD2 matches 16 bases. Looked up from germline, CDR1 is SNHLY and CDR2 is FYNNEI. This CDR3 has 17 residues. V trimming: 5 bases; J trimming: 2 bases; junction bases outside the gene matches: 5. Here the CDR3 reads CASSPPGLAGGQETQYF. CDR3 sequence (DNA): TGTGCCAGCAGTCCTCCGGGACTAGCGGGGGGGCAAGAGACCCAGTACTTC.

This sequence joins TRBV5-1 and TRBJ2-1, with 16 positions matching TRBD2. Germline V lookup: CDR1 SGHRS, CDR2 YFSETQ. CDR3 length equals 20 residues. V gave up 4 bases and J gave up 7 bases; unmatched junction bases: 17. The CDR3 nucleotides read TGCGCCAGCAGCCACGGGACTAGCGGGAGGGCCGAAAGTCTGCGGAATGAGCAGTTCTTC. Translated: CASSHGTSGRAESLRNEQFF.